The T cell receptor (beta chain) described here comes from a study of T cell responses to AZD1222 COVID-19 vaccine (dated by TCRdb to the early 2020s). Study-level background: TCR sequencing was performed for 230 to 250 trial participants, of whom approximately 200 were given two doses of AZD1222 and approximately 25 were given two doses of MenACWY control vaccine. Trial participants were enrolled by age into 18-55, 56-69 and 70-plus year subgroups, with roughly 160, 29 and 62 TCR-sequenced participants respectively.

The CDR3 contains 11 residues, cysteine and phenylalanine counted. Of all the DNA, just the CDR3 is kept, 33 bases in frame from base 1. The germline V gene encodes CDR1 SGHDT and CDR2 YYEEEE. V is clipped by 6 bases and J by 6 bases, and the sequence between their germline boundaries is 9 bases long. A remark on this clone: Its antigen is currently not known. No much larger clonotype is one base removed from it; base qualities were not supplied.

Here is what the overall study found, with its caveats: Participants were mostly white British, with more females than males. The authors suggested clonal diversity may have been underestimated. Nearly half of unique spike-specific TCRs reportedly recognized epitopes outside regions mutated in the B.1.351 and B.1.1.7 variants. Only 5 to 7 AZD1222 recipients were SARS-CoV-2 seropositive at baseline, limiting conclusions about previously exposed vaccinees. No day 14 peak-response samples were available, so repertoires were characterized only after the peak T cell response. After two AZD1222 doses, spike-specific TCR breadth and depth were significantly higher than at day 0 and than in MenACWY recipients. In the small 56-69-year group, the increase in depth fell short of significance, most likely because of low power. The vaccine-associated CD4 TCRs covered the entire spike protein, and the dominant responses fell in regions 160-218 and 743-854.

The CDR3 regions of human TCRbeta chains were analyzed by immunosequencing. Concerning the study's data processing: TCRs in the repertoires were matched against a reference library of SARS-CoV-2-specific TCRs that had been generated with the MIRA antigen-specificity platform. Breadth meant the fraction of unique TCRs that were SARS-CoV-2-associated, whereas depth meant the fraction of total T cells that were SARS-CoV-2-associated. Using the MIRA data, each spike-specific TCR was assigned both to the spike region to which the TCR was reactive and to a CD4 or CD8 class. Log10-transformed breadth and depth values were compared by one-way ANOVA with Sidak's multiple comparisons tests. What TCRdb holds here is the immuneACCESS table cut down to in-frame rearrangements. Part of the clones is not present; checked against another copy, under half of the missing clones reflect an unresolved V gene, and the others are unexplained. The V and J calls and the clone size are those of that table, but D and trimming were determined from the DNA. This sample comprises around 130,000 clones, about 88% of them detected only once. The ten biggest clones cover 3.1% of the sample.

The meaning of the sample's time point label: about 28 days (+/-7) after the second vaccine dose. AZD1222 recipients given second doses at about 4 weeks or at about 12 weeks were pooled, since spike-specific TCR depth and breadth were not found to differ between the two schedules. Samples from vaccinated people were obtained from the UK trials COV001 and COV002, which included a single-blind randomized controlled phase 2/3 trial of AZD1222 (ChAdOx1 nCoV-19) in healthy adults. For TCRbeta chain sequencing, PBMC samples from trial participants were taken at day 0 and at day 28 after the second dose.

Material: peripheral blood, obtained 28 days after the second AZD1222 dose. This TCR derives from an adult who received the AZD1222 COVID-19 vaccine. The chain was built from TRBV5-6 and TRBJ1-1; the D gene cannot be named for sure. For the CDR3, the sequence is CASIWGAEAFF. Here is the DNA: TGTGCCAGCATCTGGGGAGCTGAAGCTTTCTTT.